One sample yielded the 27 T cell receptor beta chains listed below, sequenced in a study of cytomegalovirus exposure and HLA in healthy donors. Assay: immunoSEQ multiplex PCR; the TCRdb copy retains only in-frame clones and omits some. The sample yields 150,000 to 200,000 clones, almost 85% seen once. The specimen sequenced was PBMCs. These receptors originate from a man aged 25-45 years in good health and CMV-seropositive.

The chain is built from TRBV9 and TRBJ2-5, with 10 bases lining up with TRBD1. J was trimmed by 4 bases and V by 3 bases; bases with no gene match: 15. The CDR3 covers 18 residues. Germline CDR1 is SGDLS and CDR2 is YYNGEE. CDR3 in DNA: TGTGCCAGCAGCGGCCAGGGGTTGGGACAGGGGTTTGGAGAGACCCAGTACTTC. As protein: CASSGQGLGQGFGETQYF.

This clone was seen at least ten times. This chain links TRBV30 with TRBJ2-2; maybe TRBD2 (5 bases). Looked up from germline, CDR1 is GTSNPN and CDR2 is SVGIG (reference sequence). This CDR3 region has 16 residues. Trimming cost V 4 bases and J 4 bases, with 19 bases left between them. The CDR3 nucleotides are TGTGCCTGGAAACCCTGGGAACGGGAAGTCACCGGGGAGCTGTTTTTT. Amino acid sequence: CAWKPWEREVTGELFF.

This clone was recorded only once. This sequence joins TRBV7-3 and TRBJ2-2, with D perhaps TRBD2 (6 bases). The V gene lost 0 bases and the J gene lost 3 bases, with 11 bases spanning the gap. The CDR3 has 16 amino acids. Germline V gives CDR1 SGHTA, CDR2 FQGTGA. In DNA form, the CDR3 reads TGTGCCAGCAGCTTAACTTCCAGGAGGGACACCGGGGAGCTGTTTTTT. It translates to CASSLTSRRDTGELFF.

The genes are TRBV28 and TRBJ2-5; D might be TRBD2 (5 bases). Trimming shortened V by 5 bases and J by 9 bases, and 19 bases separated the two germline ends. CDR1 is MDHEN and CDR2 is SYDVKM in the germline V gene. The CDR3 runs to 14 residues. This CDR3 reads CASSPRKLPGAQYF. The CDR3 nucleotides read TGTGCCAGCAGTCCACGCAAATTACCCGGGGCCCAGTACTTC.

The gene calls are TRBV2 and TRBJ1-4; D remains ambiguous. The germline V and J ends were trimmed by 4 bases and 5 bases, with 11 bases remaining between them. In germline, CDR1 is SNHLY, CDR2 FYNNEI. This CDR3 region has 14 residues. CDR3 nucleotide sequence: TGTGCCAGCAGTGTAGGGCGGGGAAATGAAAAACTGTTTTTT. Translating gives CASSVGRGNEKLFF.

V usage is TRBV7-9 and J usage is TRBJ2-1; 7 positions agree with TRBD1. V shed 4 bases, J shed 0 bases, and the junction held 6 bases outside the gene matches. The germline CDR1 and CDR2 sequences are SEHNR and FQNEAQ (reference sequence). The CDR3 covers 16 residues. CDR3 in DNA: TGTGCCAGCAGCTACAGGGGCTTCACCTCCTACAATGAGCAGTTCTTC. Residues: CASSYRGFTSYNEQFF.

V is TRBV28 and J is TRBJ2-5, with TRBD1 identical over 8 bases. The junction had 13 bases not matched to a gene; V was cut back by 5 bases and J by 5 bases. The CDR3 is made up of 16 amino acids. Per the germline V gene, CDR1 is MDHEN and CDR2 is SYDVKM. The CDR3 here is CASSPTGQGPMETQYF. The CDR3 coding sequence is TGTGCCAGCAGTCCCACCGGACAGGGTCCAATGGAGACCCAGTACTTC.

The V and J genes are TRBV7-2 and TRBJ2-5, with D perhaps TRBD2 (6 bases). The CDR3 spans 14 residues. V lost 0 bases and J lost 4, with 9 bases in between. Germline-derived CDR1 and CDR2 are SGHTA and FQGNSA. The CDR3 nucleotides read TGTGCCAGCAGCTTAGCCGGAGGGAGAGAGACCCAGTACTTC. Translated, it gives CASSLAGGRETQYF.

This clone was detected a few times. This chain joins TRBV29-1 and TRBJ1-2; D is undetermined. V was shortened by 2 bases and J by 7 bases, with 8 bases between the two germline ends. The CDR3 consists of 11 residues. The V gene's germline CDR1 is SQVTM and CDR2 ANQGSEA. CDR3: CSVEQDTGYTF. For the CDR3, the DNA is TGCAGCGTTGAACAGGATACTGGCTACACCTTC. The full variable domain, completed using reference TRBV29-1 and TRBJ1-2, is SAVISQKPSRDICQRGTSLTIQCQVDSQVTMMFWYRQQPGQSLTLIATANQGSEATYESGFVIDKFPISRPNLTFSTLTVSNMSPEDSSIYLCSVEQDTGYTFGSGTRLTVV.

The rearrangement joins TRBV7-8 to TRBJ1-5; tentatively, D is TRBD1 (6 bases). V lost 6 bases and J lost 1, with 13 bases in between. Germline CDR1 SGHVS, CDR2 FQNEAQ. The CDR3 has 15 residues. The CDR3 region is CASSTDRTSNQPQHF. As DNA, the CDR3 is TGTGCCAGCAGTACCGACAGGACCAGCAATCAGCCCCAGCATTTT. Together with reference TRBV7-8 and TRBJ1-5, the CDR3 gives the full variable domain: GAGVSQSPRYKVAKRGQDVALRCDPISGHVSLFWYQQALGQGPEFLTYFQNEAQLDKSGLPSDRFFAERPEGSVSTLKIQRTQQEDSAVYLCASSTDRTSNQPQHFGDGTRLSIL.

The chain links TRBV6-5 to TRBJ1-1; 7 nucleotides agree with TRBD1. In germline, CDR1 is MNHEY, CDR2 SVGAGI. This CDR3 spans 13 amino acids. V lost 2 bases to trimming and J lost 10 bases; unmatched junction nucleotides: 7. The CDR3 reads CASSYRDRIGAFF. The CDR3, as DNA: TGTGCCAGCAGTTACCGGGACAGAATTGGAGCTTTCTTT.

This clone has more than one count but fewer than ten. The rearrangement links TRBV6-1 to TRBJ1-5, with 7 bases identical to TRBD1. This CDR3 contains 15 residues. The J segment lost 5 bases and the V segment lost 6 bases, leaving 10 bases of the junction unmatched. Germline V lookup: CDR1 MNHNS, CDR2 SASEGT. The CDR3 reads CASRTLLTGDQPQHF. The CDR3 DNA sequence: TGTGCCAGCAGGACCTTGCTTACAGGGGATCAGCCCCAGCATTTT.

The rearrangement links TRBV7-6 to TRBJ2-5; tentative D call: TRBD1 (6 bases). The CDR3 is 13 residues long. Trimming stripped 4 bases from V and 5 bases from J, with 11 bases between. Germline lookup yields CDR1 SGHVS and CDR2 FNYEAQ. The CDR3 reads CASSSQGWETQYF. The DNA of the CDR3 is TGTGCCAGCAGCTCACAGGGTTGGGAGACCCAGTACTTC.

This chain links TRBV7-6 with TRBJ1-4; 9 bases match TRBD1. This CDR3 comprises 17 residues. Unmatched junction bases numbered 11, after V lost 5 bases and J lost 4 bases. Germline V gene data show CDR1 as SGHVS and CDR2 as FNYEAQ. This CDR3 is CASSASSLGQGNEKLFF. The CDR3 DNA reads TGTGCCAGCAGCGCCTCGAGCTTGGGACAGGGTAATGAAAAACTGTTTTTT.

This chain connects TRBV10-1 to TRBJ2-7, with 7 bases matching TRBD2. V was clipped by 5 bases and J by 2 bases; unmatched bases: 18. Germline V gives CDR1 WNHNN, CDR2 SYGVQD (reference sequence). The CDR3 length is 18 residues. In nucleotides, the CDR3 is TGCGCCAGCAGTTCCTCCGTAGATGGGCGGGAGAGCGCCTACGAGCAGTACTTC. This encodes CASSSSVDGRESAYEQYF.

J is TRBJ1-1 and V is TRBV7-9, with TRBD1 matching 7 bases. The V and J ends lost 5 bases and 11 bases, in that order; junction bases with no gene match: 5. The germline V gene has CDR1 SEHNR and CDR2 FQNEAQ (reference sequence). This CDR3 has 11 residues. As DNA, the CDR3 is TGTGCCAGCAGCATTACAGGGGATGCTTTCTTT. It encodes CASSITGDAFF.

The chain couples TRBV9 to TRBJ2-1, with D possibly being TRBD1 (6 bases). Trimming removed 3 bases from V and 0 bases from J, with 13 bases in between. The CDR3 loop spans 16 amino acids. The germline CDR1 and CDR2 sequences are SGDLS and YYNGEE. The CDR3 DNA sequence: TGTGCCAGCAGCGCGGCGACAGGAATCTCCTACAATGAGCAGTTCTTC. Amino acid sequence: CASSAATGISYNEQFF.

This sequence joins TRBV27 and TRBJ2-1; 8 nucleotides line up with TRBD1. Trimming at V came to 4 bases and at J to 9 bases, leaving 8 bases not matched to a gene. Germline lookup yields CDR1 MNHEY and CDR2 SMNVEV (reference sequence). This CDR3 spans 14 amino acids. The CDR3 sequence: CASSSKNRGVEQFF. For the CDR3, the DNA is TGTGCCAGCAGTTCTAAGAACAGGGGGGTTGAGCAGTTCTTC.

This clone appeared once. The chain has TRBV5-1 and TRBJ1-2; D unresolved. The CDR3 runs to 12 residues. With 3 bases removed from V and 3 bases from J, the gap between germline ends came to 6 bases. Germline assignment: CDR1 SGHRS and CDR2 YFSETQ. This chain's CDR3 is CASSSVDYGYTF. In DNA, the CDR3 is TGCGCCAGCAGCTCCGTCGACTATGGCTACACCTTC. Variable domain in full (rest from reference TRBV5-1 and TRBJ1-2): KAGVTQTPRYLIKTRGQQVTLSCSPISGHRSVSWYQQTPGQGLQFLFEYFSETQRNKGNFPGRFSGRQFSNSRSEMNVSTLELGDSALYLCASSSVDYGYTFGSGTRLTVV.

This chain joins TRBV6-5 and TRBJ2-3; D remains ambiguous. Looked up from germline, CDR1 is MNHEY and CDR2 is SVGAGI. The CDR3 runs to 15 residues. Deletions cut 5 bases from V and 0 bases from J, with 12 bases between. The CDR3 nucleotides read TGTGCCAGCAGTCCCCGACACCCAAGCACAGATACGCAGTATTTT. The encoded protein is CASSPRHPSTDTQYF.

The chain links TRBV19 to TRBJ1-5; 7 positions match TRBD1. The CDR3 totals 16 residues. CDR1 is LNHDA and CDR2 is SQIVND in the germline V gene (reference sequence). Trimming at V came to 4 bases and at J to 0 bases, leaving 6 bases not matched to a gene. The CDR3: CASSNLGGVSNQPQHF. The CDR3 region has the DNA TGTGCCAGTAGTAATTTAGGGGGCGTTAGCAATCAGCCCCAGCATTTT.

This chain connects TRBV28 to TRBJ1-2; perhaps TRBD1 as D (6 bases). This CDR3 comprises 13 residues. The germline CDR1 and CDR2 sequences are MDHEN and SYDVKM. The V end was cut by 4 bases, the J end by 2 bases, with 8 bases between. This CDR3 reads CASSWTENYGYTF. The CDR3, as DNA: TGTGCCAGCAGTTGGACAGAGAACTATGGCTACACCTTC.

The rearrangement links TRBV10-2 to TRBJ1-1, with D maybe TRBD1 (6 bases). This CDR3 spans 12 amino acids. The germline V gene encodes CDR1 WSHSY and CDR2 SAAADI. Between the trimmed V and J ends, which lost 6 bases and 7 bases, there was a span of 12 bases. The CDR3 loop is CASRADSSEAFF. The CDR3 region has the DNA TGCGCCAGCAGGGCGGACAGCAGTGAAGCTTTCTTT.

The rearrangement joins TRBV7-9 to TRBJ2-2; D not resolved. Deletions cut 0 bases from V and 5 bases from J, with 10 bases between. CDR3 length equals 15 residues. Germline-derived CDR1 and CDR2 are SEHNR and FQNEAQ (reference sequence). This CDR3 reads CASSLAWLQTGELFF. CDR3 in DNA: TGTGCCAGCAGCTTAGCGTGGCTACAGACCGGGGAGCTGTTTTTT. Looking up the rest from reference TRBV7-9 and TRBJ2-2 gives the full variable domain: DTGVSQNPRHKITKRGQNVTFRCDPISEHNRLYWYRQTLGQGPEFLTYFQNEAQLEKSRLLSDRFSAERPKGSFSTLEIQRTEQGDSAMYLCASSLAWLQTGELFFGEGSRLTVL.

V is TRBV6-5 and J is TRBJ1-2; 10 bases fit TRBD1. Germline V CDR1 and CDR2: MNHEY, SVGAGI. V lost 0 bases, J lost 6 bases, and 4 bases stayed unmatched. The CDR3 has 15 amino acids. The DNA of the CDR3 is TGTGCCAGCAGTTACTCAAGGACAGGGGGGGATGGCTACACCTTC. The encoded protein is CASSYSRTGGDGYTF.

This clone was recorded a few times. The rearrangement joins TRBV27 to TRBJ2-2; D is perhaps TRBD1 (7 bases). Looked up from germline, CDR1 is MNHEY and CDR2 is SMNVEV (reference sequence). There are 17 residues in the CDR3. Trimming shortened V by 5 bases and J by 0 bases, and 16 bases separated the two germline ends. The CDR3 loop reads CASSGQGGISNTGELFF. In DNA form, the CDR3 reads TGTGCCAGCAGTGGGCAGGGGGGAATCTCGAACACCGGGGAGCTGTTTTTT.

In DNA, the CDR3 is TGTGCCATCACCACTTCAGGGGCGCCAGCTAACTATGGCTACACCTTC. Protein product: CAITTSGAPANYGYTF. This chain uses TRBV28 with TRBJ1-2, with a weak D call TRBD1 (6 bases). CDR1 and CDR2 (germline): MDHEN, SYDVKM. The CDR3 consists of 16 residues. Between the trimmed V and J ends, which lost 10 bases and 0 bases, there was a span of 21 bases.